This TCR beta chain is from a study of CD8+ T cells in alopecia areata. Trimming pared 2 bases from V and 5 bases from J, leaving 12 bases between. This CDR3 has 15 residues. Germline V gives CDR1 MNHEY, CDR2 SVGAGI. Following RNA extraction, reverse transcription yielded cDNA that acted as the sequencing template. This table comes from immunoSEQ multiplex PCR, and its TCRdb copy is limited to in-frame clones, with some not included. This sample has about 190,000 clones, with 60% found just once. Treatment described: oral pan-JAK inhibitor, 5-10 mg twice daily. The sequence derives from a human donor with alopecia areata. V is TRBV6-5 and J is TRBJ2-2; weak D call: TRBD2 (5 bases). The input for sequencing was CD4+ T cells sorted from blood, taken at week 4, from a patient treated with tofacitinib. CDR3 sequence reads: CASSYRERSTGELFF. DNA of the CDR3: TGTGCCAGCAGTTACCGGGAACGGTCTACCGGGGAGCTGTTTTTT.